The present TCR beta chain was sequenced within a study of blood T cells in healthy people across ages. Study results and limitations: There was no known CMV status for donors, so expanded clonotype changes were possibly confounded.

Together with a sample-barcoded 5' primer, a J-beta primer mix was included in a second PCR lasting roughly 7 to 11 cycles. Every sample produced at least 2.5 million CDR3-containing paired-end reads. From the 5' RACE reads, TCRdb called clonotypes with MiXCR, one entry per CDR3 protein. The sample shows over 1,200,000 distinct CDR3 sequences, approximately 59% of them seen only once. Regarding this clonotype: Its antigen is unknown. Germline and junction disagree at one end, which may indicate a read error.

This TCR was sampled from a man aged 18 to 35 in good health. Sample: blood.

The chain's CDR3 is CTSSVGAAPLHF. CDR3 nucleotides: TGTACCAGCAGCGTAGGGGCGGCACCCCTCCACTTT. V gene TRBV27 combines with J gene TRBJ1-6; D perhaps matches TRBD1 (5 bases). This CDR3 has 12 residues. Germline CDR1 reads MNHEY; CDR2 reads SMNVEV (reference sequence).